These 10 T cell receptor beta chains were all obtained from the same sample, sequenced in a study of vaccination and CD4 T cells after COVID-19. These receptors' targets are unknown. Treatment noted: approximately nine-day PBMC culture with coronavirus spike peptide pools or control peptides (ViraFEST assay). Cultured CD4+ T cells had their DNA profiled by the Oncomine TCR Beta short-read assay. TCRdb called the PCR reads again in MiXCR, with one record for every CDR3 protein. Altogether about 10,000 distinct CDR3 sequences are present, more than 70% being singletons, with the ten largest covering approximately 9%. The sample comprised CD4+ T cells from blood, cultured in vitro. These receptors originate from a human donor who had recovered from COVID-19.

This clonotype is a singleton in its sample. The V gene is TRBV20-1, the J gene TRBJ2-3; 12 bases are shared with TRBD2. Germline V CDR1 and CDR2: DFQATT, SNEGSKA (reference sequence). CDR3 length: 16 amino acids. Trimming cost V 5 bases and J 4 bases; bases outside gene matches: 10. The CDR3 spells CSAPTTRLAGADTQYF. CDR3 DNA sequence: TGCAGTGCTCCAACCACGAGACTAGCGGGAGCAGATACGCAGTATTTT.

The chain links TRBV27 to TRBJ1-5, with a possible D match to TRBD1 (6 bases). This CDR3 comprises 15 residues. CDR1 is MNHEY, CDR2 SMNVEV, per germline (reference sequence). V was shortened by 6 bases and J by 0 bases, with 12 bases between the two germline ends. The CDR3 DNA reads TGTGCCAGCAGGATAGACAGGCGTAGCAATCAGCCCCAGCATTTT. This codes for CASRIDRRSNQPQHF.

The rearrangement links TRBV5-1 to TRBJ1-1, with TRBD1 identical over 10 bases. The V segment lost 4 bases and the J segment 9 bases; nucleotides outside the gene matches: 6. From germline, CDR1 is SGHRS and CDR2 YFSETQ. This CDR3 has 13 amino acids. CDR3 nucleotides: TGCGCCAGCAGCCCCGACAGGGGGCCGAAAGCTTTCTTT. This codes for CASSPDRGPKAFF.

The gene calls are TRBV6-1 and TRBJ2-1, with TRBD2 identical over 11 bases. TRBJ2-7 explains the end of the DNA better; the J call may be wrong. The germline V gene encodes CDR1 MNHNS and CDR2 SASEGT. This CDR3 is built from 13 residues. CDR3 coding DNA: TGTGCCAGCAACCGACTAGCGGGATACGAGCAGTACTTC. Translation gives CASNRLAGYEQYF.

J is TRBJ2-1 and V is TRBV15; D gene uncertain. Germline CDR1 reads LNHNV; CDR2 reads YYDKDF (reference sequence). V shed 0 bases and J shed 5 bases, with 11 bases lying between them. The CDR3 loop spans 15 amino acids. This CDR3 reads CATSRDRQAHNEQFF. DNA for the CDR3: TGTGCCACCAGCAGAGATCGGCAGGCCCACAATGAGCAGTTCTTC.

The J gene is TRBJ2-7, the V gene TRBV2; unclear D gene. The ends were cut back, 7 bases at V and 3 bases at J, with 13 bases in the middle. The CDR3 extends over 13 amino acids. Germline CDR1 is SNHLY and CDR2 is FYNNEI. The CDR3 DNA reads TGTGCCAGCACCGAAGGTAGGGACTACGAGCAGTACTTC. This gives the protein CASTEGRDYEQYF.

The V and J genes are TRBV27 and TRBJ1-2; 7 nucleotides match TRBD1. Germline-derived CDR1 and CDR2 are MNHEY and SMNVEV (reference sequence). The trim removed 0 bases at V and 5 bases at J, leaving 6 bases unmatched. The CDR3 totals 15 residues. Here the CDR3 reads CASSLSRGPGYGYTF. The DNA of the CDR3 is TGTGCCAGCAGTTTATCGAGGGGGCCGGGTTATGGCTACACCTTC.

The chain combines TRBV20-1 with TRBJ1-5, with a tentative D call TRBD1 (6 bases). Trimming left V 0 bases short and J 4 bases short, with 10 bases between. This CDR3 comprises 14 residues. Per the germline V gene, CDR1 is DFQATT and CDR2 is SNEGSKA (reference sequence). This CDR3 reads CSARDRTANQPQHF. The CDR3 DNA reads as TGCAGTGCTAGAGATCGGACAGCAAATCAGCCCCAGCATTTT.

The rearrangement uses TRBV7-9 and TRBJ2-7, with 7 positions matching TRBD1. From germline, CDR1 is SEHNR and CDR2 FQNEAQ (reference sequence). This CDR3 region has 15 residues. J was trimmed by 2 bases and V by 1 base; bases with no gene match: 5. The CDR3: CASSLDRGQTYEQYF. Written as DNA, the CDR3 is TGTGCCAGCAGCTTAGACAGGGGACAAACCTACGAGCAGTACTTC.

The CDR3 DNA reads as TGCAGTGAACGGGGGGCAGGGGTTACCAATGGCTACACCTTC. This codes for CSERGAGVTNGYTF. The chain employs TRBV20-1 and TRBJ1-2; maybe TRBD1 (6 bases). The germline gives CDR1 DFQATT, CDR2 SNEGSKA (reference sequence). Trimming took off 7 bases at V and 6 bases at J, with 21 bases between the two ends. This CDR3 has 14 amino acids.